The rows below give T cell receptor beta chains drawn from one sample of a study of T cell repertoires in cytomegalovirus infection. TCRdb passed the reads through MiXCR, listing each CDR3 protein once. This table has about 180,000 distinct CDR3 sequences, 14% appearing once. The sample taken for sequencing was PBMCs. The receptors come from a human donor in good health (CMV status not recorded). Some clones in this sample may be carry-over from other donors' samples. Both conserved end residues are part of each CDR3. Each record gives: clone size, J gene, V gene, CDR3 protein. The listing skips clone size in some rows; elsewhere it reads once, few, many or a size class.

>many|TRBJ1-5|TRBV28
CASSLEAGPGNQPQHF
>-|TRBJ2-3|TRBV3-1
CASSPGRETDTQYF
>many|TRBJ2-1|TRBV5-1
CASSLVWRGSSYNEQFF
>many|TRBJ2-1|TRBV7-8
CASSLHSRREQFF
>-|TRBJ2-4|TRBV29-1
CSAQTGGNIQYF
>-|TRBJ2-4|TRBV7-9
CASSPSGKGEYF
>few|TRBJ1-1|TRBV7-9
CASSLNPGLGVTEAFF
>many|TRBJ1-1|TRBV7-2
CASRVRDVSEAFF
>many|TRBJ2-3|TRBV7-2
CASTPTSGSLLF
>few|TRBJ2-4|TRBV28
CASSFIGGGGNIQYF
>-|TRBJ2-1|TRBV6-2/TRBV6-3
CASSYGRTSGRASYNEQFF
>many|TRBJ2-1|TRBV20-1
CSARDLVRLALYNEQFF
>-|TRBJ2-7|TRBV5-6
CASSRQGVYEQYF
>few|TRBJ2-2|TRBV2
CASTGLWAGELFF
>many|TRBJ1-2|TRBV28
CASSLRGGANYGYTF
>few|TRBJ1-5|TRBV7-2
CASSWGTGYQPQHF
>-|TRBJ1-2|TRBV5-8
CASSPDGANYGYTF
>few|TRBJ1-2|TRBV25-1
CASSARLWSSGYTF